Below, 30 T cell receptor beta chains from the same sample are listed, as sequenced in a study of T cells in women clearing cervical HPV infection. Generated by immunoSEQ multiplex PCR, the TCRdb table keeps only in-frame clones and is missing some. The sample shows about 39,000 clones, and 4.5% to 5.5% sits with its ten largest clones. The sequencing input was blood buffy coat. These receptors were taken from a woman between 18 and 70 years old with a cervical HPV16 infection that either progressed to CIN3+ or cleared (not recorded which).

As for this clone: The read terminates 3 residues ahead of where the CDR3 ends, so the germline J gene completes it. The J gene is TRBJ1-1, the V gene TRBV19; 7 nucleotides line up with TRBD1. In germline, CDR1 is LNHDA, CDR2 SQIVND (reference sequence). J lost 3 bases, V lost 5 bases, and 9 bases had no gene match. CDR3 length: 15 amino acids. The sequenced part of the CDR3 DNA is TGTGCCAGTAGTTTGGGACAGCAGGGGTACACTGAA. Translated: CASSLGQQGYTE. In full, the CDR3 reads CASSLGQQGYTEAFF.

The covered CDR3 bases are TGTGCCAGCAGTCCGGGTTTGAACACTGAA. Encoded protein: CASSPGLNTE. The full CDR3 is CASSPGLNTEAFF. The chain links TRBV2 to TRBJ1-1, with D unresolved. Coverage ceases 3 residues before the CDR3 finishes, and the germline J gene fills in the end. The CDR3 has 13 residues. V lost 5 bases, J lost 0 bases, and 7 bases lay in between. Per germline, CDR1 SNHLY and CDR2 FYNNEI.

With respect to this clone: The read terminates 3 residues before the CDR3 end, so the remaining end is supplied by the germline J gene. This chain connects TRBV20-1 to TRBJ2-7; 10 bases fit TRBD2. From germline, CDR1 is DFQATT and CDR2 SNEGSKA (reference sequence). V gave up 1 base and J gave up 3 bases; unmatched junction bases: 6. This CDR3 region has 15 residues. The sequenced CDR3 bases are TGCAGTGCTAGAGGCGGGACTAGCGCGGGCTACGAG. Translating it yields CSARGGTSAGYE. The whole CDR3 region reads CSARGGTSAGYEQYF.

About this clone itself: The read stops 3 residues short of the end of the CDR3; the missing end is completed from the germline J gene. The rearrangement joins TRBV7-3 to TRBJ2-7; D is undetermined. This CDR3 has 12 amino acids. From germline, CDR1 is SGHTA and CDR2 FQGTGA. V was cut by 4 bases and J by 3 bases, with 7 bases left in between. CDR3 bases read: TGTGCCAGCAGCTCCCCCGGCTACGAG. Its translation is CASSSPGYE. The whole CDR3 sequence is CASSSPGYEQYF.

CDR3 protein: CASSLSNYEQYF. The sequenced CDR3 bases are TGTGCCAGCAGCTTAAGCAACTACGAG. The chain is built from TRBV11-2 and TRBJ2-7; no clear D gene. The read ends 3 residues shy of where the CDR3 ends; the end is completed using the germline J gene. Per the germline V gene, CDR1 is SGHAT and CDR2 is FQNNGV. Trimming left V 2 bases short and J 3 bases short, with 5 bases between. The CDR3 is 12 amino acids.

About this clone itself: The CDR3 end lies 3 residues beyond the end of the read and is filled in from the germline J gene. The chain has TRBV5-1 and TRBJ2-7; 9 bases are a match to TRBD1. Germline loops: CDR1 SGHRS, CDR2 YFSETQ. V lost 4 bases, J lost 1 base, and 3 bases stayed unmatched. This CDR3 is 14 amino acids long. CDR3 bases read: TGCGCCAGCAGCAAAGGACAGGGGTCCTACGAG. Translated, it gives CASSKGQGSYE. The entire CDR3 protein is CASSKGQGSYEQYF.

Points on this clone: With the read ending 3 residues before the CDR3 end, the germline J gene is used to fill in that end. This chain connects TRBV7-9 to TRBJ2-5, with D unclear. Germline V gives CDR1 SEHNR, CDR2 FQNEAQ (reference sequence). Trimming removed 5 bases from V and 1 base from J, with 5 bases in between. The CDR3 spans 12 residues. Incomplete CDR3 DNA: TGTGCCAGCAGCATACTCCAAGAGACC. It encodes CASSILQET. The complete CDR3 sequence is CASSILQETQYF. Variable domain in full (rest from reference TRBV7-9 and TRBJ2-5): DTGVSQNPRHKITKRGQNVTFRCDPISEHNRLYWYRQTLGQGPEFLTYFQNEAQLEKSRLLSDRFSAERPKGSFSTLEIQRTEQGDSAMYLCASSILQETQYFGPGTRLLVL.

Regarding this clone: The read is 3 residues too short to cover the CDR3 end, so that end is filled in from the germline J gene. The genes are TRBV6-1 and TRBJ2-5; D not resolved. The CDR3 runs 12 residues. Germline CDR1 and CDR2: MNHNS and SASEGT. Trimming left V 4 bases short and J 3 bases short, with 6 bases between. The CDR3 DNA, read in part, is TGTGCCAGCAGTGGAATAGAAGAGACC. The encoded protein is CASSGIEET. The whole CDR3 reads CASSGIEETQYF.

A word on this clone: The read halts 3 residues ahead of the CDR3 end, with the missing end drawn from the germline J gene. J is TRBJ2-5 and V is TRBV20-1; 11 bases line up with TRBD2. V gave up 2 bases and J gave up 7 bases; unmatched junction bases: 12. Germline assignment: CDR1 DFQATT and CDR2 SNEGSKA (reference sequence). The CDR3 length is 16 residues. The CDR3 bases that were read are TGCAGTGCTAGACCTCCTAGCGGGGGGTCCAAGAGGACC. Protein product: CSARPPSGGSKRT. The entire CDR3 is CSARPPSGGSKRTQYF.

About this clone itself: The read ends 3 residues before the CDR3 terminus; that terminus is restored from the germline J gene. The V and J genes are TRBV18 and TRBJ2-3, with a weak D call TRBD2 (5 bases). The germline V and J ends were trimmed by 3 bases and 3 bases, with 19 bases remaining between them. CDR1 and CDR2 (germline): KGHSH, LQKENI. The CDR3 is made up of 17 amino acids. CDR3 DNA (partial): TGTGCCAGCTCACCCCGGGGTAGCGCGGTCAATACAGATACG. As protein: CASSPRGSAVNTDT. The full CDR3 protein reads CASSPRGSAVNTDTQYF.

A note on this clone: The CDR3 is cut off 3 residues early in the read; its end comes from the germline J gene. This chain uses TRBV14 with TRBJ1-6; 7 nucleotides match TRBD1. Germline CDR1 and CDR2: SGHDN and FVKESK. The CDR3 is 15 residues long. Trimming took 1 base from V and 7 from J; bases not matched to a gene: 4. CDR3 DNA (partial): TGTGCCAGCAGCCAAGTTACCAGGGGGAATTCACCC. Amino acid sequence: CASSQVTRGNSP. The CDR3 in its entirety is CASSQVTRGNSPLHF.

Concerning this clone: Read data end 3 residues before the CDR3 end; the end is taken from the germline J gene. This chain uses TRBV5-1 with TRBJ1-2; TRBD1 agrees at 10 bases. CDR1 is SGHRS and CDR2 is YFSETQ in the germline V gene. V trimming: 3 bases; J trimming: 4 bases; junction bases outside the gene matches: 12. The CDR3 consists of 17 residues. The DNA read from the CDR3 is TGCGCCAGCAGCTCCCCCCCGGGGACAGGGGAAACCTATGGC. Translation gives CASSSPPGTGETYG. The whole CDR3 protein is CASSSPPGTGETYGYTF.

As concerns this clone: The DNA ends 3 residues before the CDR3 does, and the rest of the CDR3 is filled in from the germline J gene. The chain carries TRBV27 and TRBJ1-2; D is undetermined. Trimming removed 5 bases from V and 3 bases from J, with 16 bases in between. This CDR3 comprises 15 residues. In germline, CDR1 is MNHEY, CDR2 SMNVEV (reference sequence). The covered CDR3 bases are TGTGCCAGCAGTCTGACGGACTCCTATGACTATGGC. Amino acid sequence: CASSLTDSYDYG. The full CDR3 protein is CASSLTDSYDYGYTF.

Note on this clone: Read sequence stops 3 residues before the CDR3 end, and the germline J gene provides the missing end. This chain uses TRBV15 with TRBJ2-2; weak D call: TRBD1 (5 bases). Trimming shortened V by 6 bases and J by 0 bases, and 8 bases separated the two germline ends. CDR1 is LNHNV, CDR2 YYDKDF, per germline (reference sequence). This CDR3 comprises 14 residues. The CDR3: CATRAGPNTGELFF. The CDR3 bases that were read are TGTGCCACCAGGGCAGGGCCGAACACCGGGGAG. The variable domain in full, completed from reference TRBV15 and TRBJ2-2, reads DAMVIQNPRYQVTQFGKPVTLSCSQTLNHNVMYWYQQKSSQAPKLLFHYYDKDFNNEADTPDNFQSRRPNTSFCFLDIRSPGLGDTAMYLCATRAGPNTGELFFGEGSRLTVL.

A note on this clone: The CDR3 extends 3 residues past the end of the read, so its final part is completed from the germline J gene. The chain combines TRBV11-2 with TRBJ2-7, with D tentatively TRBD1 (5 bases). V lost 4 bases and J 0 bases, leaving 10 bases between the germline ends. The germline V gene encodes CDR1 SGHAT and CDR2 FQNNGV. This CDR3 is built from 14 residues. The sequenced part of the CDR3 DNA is TGTGCCAGCAGCTCCTCGACAGTCTCCTACGAG. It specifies CASSSSTVSYE. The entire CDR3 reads CASSSSTVSYEQYF.

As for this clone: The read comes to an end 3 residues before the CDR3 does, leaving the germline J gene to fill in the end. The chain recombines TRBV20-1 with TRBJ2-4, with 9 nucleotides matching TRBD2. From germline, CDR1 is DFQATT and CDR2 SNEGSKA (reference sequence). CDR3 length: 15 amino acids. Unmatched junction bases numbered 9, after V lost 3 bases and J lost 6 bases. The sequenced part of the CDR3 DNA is TGCAGTGCTAGCGCCTCAGCGGGGGGTTCAAACATT. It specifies CSASASAGGSNI. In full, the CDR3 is CSASASAGGSNIQYF.

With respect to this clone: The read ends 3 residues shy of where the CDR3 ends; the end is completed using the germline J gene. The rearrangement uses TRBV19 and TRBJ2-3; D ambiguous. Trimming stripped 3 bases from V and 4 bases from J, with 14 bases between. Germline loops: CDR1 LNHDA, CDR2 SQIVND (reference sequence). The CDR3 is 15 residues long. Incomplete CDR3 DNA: TGTGCCAGTAGTATTTCTCCTAGAGCTGCAGATACG. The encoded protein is CASSISPRAADT. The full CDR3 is CASSISPRAADTQYF.

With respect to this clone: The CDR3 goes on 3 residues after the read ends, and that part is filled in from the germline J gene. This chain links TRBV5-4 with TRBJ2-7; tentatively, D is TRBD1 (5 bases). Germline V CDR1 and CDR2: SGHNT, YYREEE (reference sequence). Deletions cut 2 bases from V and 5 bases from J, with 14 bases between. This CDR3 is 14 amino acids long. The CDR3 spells CASSFKGAVDEQYF. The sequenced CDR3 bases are TGTGCCAGCAGCTTCAAAGGGGCCGTTGACGAG.

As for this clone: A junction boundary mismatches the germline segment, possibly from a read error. Incomplete CDR3 DNA: TGCAGTGCTGGAGACCCATCCCGCACAGATACG. Translation gives CSAGDPSRTDT. The whole CDR3 protein reads CSAGDPSRTDTQYF. The V gene is TRBV20-1, the J gene TRBJ2-3; D unclear. Read sequence stops 3 residues before the CDR3 end, and the germline J gene provides the missing end. From germline, CDR1 is DFQATT and CDR2 SNEGSKA (reference sequence). This CDR3 region has 14 residues.

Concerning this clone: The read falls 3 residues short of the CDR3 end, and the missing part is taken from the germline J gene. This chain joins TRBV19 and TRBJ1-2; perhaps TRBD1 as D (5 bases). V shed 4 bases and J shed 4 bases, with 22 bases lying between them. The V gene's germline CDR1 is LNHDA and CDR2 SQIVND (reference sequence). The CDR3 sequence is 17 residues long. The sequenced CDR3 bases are TGTGCCAGTAGTAAAAGGGGCAGGGAGGTGGAGAGCTATGGC. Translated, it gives CASSKRGREVESYG. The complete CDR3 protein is CASSKRGREVESYGYTF.

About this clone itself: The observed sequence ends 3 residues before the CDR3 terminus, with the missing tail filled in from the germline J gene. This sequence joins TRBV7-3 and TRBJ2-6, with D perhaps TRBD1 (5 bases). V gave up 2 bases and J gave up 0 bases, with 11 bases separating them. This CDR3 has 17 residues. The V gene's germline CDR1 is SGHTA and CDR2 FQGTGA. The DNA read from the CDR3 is TGTGCCAGCAGCTTAGTAGGGGTAGGCTCTGGGGCCAACGTC. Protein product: CASSLVGVGSGANV. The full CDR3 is CASSLVGVGSGANVLTF.

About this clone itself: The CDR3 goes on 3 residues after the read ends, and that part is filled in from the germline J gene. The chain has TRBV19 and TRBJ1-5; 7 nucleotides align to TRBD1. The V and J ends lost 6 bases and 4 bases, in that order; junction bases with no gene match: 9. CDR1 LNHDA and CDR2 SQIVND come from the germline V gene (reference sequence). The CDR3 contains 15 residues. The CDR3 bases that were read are TGTGCCAGTAGCTCAGGGGGGACACCGAATCAGCCC. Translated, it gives CASSSGGTPNQP. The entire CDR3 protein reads CASSSGGTPNQPQHF.

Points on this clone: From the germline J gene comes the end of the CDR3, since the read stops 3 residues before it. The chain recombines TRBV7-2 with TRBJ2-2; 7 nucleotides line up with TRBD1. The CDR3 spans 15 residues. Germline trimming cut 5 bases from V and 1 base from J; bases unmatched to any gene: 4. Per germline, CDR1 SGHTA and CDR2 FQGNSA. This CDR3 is CASSRQGLNTGELFF. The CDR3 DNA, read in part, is TGTGCCAGCAGCCGACAGGGCTTGAACACCGGGGAG.

The CDR3 DNA, read in part, is TGTGCCAGTAGTGAGACAGGCACTGAA. Translation gives CASSETGTE. In full, the CDR3 is CASSETGTEAFF. The V call is TRBV19, the J call TRBJ1-1, with D possibly matching TRBD1 (6 bases). The read ends 3 residues shy of where the CDR3 ends; the end is completed using the germline J gene. The CDR3 runs 12 residues. Germline V lookup: CDR1 LNHDA, CDR2 SQIVND (reference sequence). V was pared by 5 bases and J by 4 bases, with 8 bases between.

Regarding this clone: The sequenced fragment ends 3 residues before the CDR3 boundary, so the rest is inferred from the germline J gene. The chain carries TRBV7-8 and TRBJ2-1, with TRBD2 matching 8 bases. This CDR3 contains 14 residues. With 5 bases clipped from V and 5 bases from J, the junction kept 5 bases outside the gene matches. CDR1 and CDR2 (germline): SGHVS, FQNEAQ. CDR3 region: CASSEQLADNEQFF. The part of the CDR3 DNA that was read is TGTGCCAGCAGCGAACAACTAGCGGACAATGAG.

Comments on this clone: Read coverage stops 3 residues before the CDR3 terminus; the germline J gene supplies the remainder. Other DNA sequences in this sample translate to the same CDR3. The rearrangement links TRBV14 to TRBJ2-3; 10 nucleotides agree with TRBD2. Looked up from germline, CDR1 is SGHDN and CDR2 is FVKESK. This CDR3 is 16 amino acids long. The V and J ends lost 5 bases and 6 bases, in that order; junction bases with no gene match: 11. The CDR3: CASSSPTSGPTDTQYF. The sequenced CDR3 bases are TGTGCCAGCAGCTCACCGACTAGCGGGCCCACGGATACG.

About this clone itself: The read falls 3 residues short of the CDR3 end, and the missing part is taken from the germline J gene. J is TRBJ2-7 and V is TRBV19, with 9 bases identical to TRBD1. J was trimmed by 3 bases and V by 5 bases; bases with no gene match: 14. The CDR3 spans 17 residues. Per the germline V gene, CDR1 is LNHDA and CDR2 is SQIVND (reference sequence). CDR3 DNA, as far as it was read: TGTGCCAGTAGTGCCCCCCGCCCCGGGACAGGGTACTACGAG. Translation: CASSAPRPGTGYYE. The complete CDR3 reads CASSAPRPGTGYYEQYF.

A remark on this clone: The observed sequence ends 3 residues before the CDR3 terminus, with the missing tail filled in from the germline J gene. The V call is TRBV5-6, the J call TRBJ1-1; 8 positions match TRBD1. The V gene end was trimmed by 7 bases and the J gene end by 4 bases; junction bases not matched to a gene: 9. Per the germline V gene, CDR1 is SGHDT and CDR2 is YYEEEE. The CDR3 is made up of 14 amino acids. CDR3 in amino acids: CASLQRQGATEAFF. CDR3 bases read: TGTGCCAGCCTACAGAGGCAGGGGGCCACTGAA. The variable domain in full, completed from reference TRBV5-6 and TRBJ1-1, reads DAGVTQSPTHLIKTRGQQVTLRCSPKSGHDTVSWYQQALGQGPQFIFQYYEEEERQRGNFPDRFSGHQFPNYSSELNVNALLLGDSALYLCASLQRQGATEAFFGQGTRLTVV.

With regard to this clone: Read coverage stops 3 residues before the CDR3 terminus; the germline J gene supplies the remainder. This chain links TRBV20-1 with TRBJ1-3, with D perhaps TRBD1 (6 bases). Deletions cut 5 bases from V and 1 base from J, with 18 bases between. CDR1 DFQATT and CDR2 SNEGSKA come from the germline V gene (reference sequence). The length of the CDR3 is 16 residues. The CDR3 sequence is CSAPMPGHASGNTIYF. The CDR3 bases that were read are TGCAGTGCTCCTATGCCGGGACACGCTTCTGGAAACACC.

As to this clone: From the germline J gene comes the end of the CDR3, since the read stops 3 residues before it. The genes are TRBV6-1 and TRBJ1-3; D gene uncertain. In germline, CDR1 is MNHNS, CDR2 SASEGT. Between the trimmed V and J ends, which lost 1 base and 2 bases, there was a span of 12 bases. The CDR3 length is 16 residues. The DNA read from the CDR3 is TGTGCCAGCAGTGAAGAGACCCCAGGTCCTGGAAACACC. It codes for CASSEETPGPGNT. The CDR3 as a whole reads CASSEETPGPGNTIYF.